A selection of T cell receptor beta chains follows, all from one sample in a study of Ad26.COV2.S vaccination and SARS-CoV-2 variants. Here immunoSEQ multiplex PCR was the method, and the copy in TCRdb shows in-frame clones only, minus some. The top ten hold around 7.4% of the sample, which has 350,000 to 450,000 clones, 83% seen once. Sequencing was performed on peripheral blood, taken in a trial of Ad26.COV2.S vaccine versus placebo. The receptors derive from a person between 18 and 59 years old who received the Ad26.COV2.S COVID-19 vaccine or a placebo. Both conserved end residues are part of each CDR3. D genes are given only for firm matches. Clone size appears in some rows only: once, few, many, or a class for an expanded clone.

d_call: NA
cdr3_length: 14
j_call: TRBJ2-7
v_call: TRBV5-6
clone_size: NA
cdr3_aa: CASSLGAVPREQYF
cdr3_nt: TGTGCCAGCAGCTTGGGTGCAGTCCCGCGGGAGCAGTACTTC

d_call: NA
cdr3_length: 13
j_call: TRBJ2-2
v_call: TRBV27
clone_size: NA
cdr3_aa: CASRGTSTGELFF
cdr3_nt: TGTGCCAGCAGGGGGACGAGCACCGGGGAGCTGTTTTTT

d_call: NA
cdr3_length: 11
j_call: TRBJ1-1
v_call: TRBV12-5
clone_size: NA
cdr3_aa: CASGFYGVAFF
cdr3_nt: TGTGCTAGTGGTTTCTATGGGGTAGCTTTCTTT

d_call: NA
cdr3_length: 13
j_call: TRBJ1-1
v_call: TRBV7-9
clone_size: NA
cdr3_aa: CASSWGAGNRAFF
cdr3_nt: TGTGCCAGCAGCTGGGGGGCCGGGAACAGAGCTTTCTTT

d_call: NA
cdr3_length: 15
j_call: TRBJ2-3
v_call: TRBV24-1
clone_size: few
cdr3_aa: CATSSQGYGTDTQYF
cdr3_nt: TGTGCCACCAGTAGCCAGGGCTACGGCACAGATACGCAGTATTTT

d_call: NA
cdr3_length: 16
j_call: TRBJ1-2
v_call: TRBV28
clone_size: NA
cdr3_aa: CASSLFDYVGSNGYTF
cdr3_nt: TGTGCCAGCAGTTTGTTTGACTATGTTGGTTCGAATGGCTACACCTTC

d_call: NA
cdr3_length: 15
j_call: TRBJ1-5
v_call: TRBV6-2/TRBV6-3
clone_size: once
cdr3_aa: CASSFPRSGNQPQHF
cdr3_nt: TGTGCCAGCAGTTTTCCCAGGAGCGGCAATCAGCCCCAGCATTTT

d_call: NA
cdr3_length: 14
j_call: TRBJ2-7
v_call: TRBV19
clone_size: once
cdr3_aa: CASSNRELFYEQYF
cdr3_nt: TGTGCCAGTAGTAACAGGGAGCTTTTCTACGAGCAGTACTTC

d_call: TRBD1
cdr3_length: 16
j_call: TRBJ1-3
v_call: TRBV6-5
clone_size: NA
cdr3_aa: CASSYLPGQGGNTIYF
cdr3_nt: TGTGCCAGCAGTTACTTACCGGGACAGGGAGGAAACACCATATATTTT

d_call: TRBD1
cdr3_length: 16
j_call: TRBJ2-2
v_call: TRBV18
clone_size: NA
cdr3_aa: CASSPQTGRPSGELFF
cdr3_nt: TGTGCCAGCTCACCACAGACAGGGAGACCATCCGGGGAGCTGTTTTTT

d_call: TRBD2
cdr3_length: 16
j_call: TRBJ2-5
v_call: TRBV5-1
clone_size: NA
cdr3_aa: CASSFRSGSGQETQYF
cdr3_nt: TGCGCCAGCAGCTTCCGTAGCGGGAGCGGGCAAGAGACCCAGTACTTC

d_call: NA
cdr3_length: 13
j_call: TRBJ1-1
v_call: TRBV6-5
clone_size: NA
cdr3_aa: CASSPSLNTEAFF
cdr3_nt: TGTGCCAGCAGTCCAAGCCTGAACACTGAAGCTTTCTTT

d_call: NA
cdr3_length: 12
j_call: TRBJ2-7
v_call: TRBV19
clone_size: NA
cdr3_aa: CASSTGFREQYF
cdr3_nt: TGTGCCAGCTCAACGGGTTTTCGCGAGCAGTACTTC

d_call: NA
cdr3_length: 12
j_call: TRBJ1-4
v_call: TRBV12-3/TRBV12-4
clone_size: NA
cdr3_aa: CASSSPPGKLFF
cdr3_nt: TGTGCCAGCAGTTCCCCCCCGGGAAAACTGTTTTTT

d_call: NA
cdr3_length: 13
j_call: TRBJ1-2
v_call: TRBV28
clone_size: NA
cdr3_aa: CASRTPPNYGYTF
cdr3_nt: TGTGCCAGCAGGACTCCTCCGAACTATGGCTACACCTTC

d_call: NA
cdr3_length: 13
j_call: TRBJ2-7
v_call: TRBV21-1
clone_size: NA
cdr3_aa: CASTIAGDYEQYF
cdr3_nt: TGTGCCAGCACCATAGCGGGAGATTACGAGCAGTACTTC

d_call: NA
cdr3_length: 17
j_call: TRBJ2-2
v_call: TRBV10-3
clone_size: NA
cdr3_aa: CAISESGPLVGTGELFF
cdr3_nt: TGTGCCATCAGTGAGTCGGGACCCCTCGTGGGCACCGGGGAGCTGTTTTTT

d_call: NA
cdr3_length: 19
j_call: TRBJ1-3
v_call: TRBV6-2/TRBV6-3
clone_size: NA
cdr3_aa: CASSPKRGKNEVSGNTIYF
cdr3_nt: TGTGCCAGCAGCCCTAAACGGGGTAAGAATGAGGTATCTGGAAACACCATATATTTT

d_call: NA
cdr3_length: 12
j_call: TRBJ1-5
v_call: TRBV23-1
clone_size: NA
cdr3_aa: CAQRRPNQPQHF
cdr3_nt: TGCGCCCAGCGGCGGCCTAATCAGCCCCAGCATTTT

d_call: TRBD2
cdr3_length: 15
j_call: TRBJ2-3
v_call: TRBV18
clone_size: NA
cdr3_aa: CASSRTSGVTDTQYF
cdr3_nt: TGTGCCAGCTCGCGGACTAGCGGGGTCACAGATACGCAGTATTTT

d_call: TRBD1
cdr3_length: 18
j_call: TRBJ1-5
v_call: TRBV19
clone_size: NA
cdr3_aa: CASSKGHRVRGREQPQHF
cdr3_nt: TGTGCCAGTAGTAAGGGGCACCGGGTCAGGGGGCGTGAGCAGCCCCAGCATTTT

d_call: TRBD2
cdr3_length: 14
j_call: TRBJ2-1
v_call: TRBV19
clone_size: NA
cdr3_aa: CASSRLAAYNEQFF
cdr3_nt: TGTGCCAGTAGTAGACTAGCGGCCTACAATGAGCAGTTCTTC

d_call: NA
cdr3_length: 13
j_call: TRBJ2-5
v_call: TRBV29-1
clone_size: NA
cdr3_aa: CSVERGGAETQYF
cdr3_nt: TGCAGCGTTGAGAGGGGGGGGGCAGAGACCCAGTACTTC

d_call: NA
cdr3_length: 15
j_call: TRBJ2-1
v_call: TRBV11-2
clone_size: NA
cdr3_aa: CASSRQDPSYNEQFF
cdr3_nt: TGTGCCAGCAGCCGACAGGATCCCTCCTACAATGAGCAGTTCTTC

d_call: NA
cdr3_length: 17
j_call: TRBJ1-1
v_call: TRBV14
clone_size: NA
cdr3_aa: CASSPMTQTAFNTEAFF
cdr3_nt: TGTGCCAGCAGCCCGATGACACAGACAGCTTTCAACACTGAAGCTTTCTTT

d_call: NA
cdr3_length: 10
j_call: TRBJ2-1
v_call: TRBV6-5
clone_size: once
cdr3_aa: CASRANEQFF
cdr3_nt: TGTGCCAGCAGGGCCAATGAGCAGTTCTTC

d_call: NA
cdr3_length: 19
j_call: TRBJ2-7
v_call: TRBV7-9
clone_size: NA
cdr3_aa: CASSSPGAAAGKGSYEQYF
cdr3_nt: TGTGCCAGCAGCTCACCGGGAGCCGCAGCAGGGAAAGGATCCTACGAGCAGTACTTC

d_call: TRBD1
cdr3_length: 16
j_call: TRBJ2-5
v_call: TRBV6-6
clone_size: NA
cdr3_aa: CASSYPPGQGQETQYF
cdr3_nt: TGTGCCAGCAGTTACCCACCGGGACAGGGACAAGAGACCCAGTACTTC

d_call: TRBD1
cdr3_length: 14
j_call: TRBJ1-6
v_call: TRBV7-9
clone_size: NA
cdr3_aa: CASSSRQGFSPLHF
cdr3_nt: TGTGCCAGCAGCTCCAGACAGGGTTTCTCACCCCTCCACTTT

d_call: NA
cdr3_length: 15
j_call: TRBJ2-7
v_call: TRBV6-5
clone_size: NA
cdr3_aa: CASSYGPSSFYEQYF
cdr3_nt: TGTGCCAGCAGTTACGGCCCCTCTTCTTTCTACGAGCAGTACTTC

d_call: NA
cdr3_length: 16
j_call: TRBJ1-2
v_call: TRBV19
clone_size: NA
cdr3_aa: CASSISLGRAFYGYTF
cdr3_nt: TGTGCCAGTAGTATTTCCTTGGGCAGGGCCTTCTATGGCTACACCTTC

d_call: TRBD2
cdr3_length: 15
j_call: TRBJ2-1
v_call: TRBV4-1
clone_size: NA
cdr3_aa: CASSQGLSSYNEQFF
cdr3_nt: TGCGCCAGCAGCCAGGGACTATCTTCTTACAATGAGCAGTTCTTC

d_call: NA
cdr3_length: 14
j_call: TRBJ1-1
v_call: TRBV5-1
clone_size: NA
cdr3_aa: CASSYDGGLTEAFF
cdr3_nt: TGCGCCAGCAGCTATGACGGAGGGCTCACTGAAGCTTTCTTT

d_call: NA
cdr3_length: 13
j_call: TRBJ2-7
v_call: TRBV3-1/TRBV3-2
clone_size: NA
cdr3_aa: CASSRRGENEQYF
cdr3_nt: TGTGCCAGCAGCCGTAGGGGAGAGAACGAGCAGTACTTC

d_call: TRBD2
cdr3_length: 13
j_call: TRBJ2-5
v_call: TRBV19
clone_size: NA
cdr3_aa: CASSLAGAIIKYF
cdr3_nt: TGTGCCAGTAGCCTAGCGGGGGCCATTATTAAGTACTTC

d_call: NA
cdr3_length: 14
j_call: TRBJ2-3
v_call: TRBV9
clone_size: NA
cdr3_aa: CASSVAGSTDTQYF
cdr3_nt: TGTGCCAGCAGCGTAGCGGGGAGCACAGATACGCAGTATTTT

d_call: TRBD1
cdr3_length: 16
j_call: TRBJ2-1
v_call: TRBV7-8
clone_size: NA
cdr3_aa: CASSLSETGAYNEQFF
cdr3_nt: TGTGCCAGCAGCTTATCGGAGACAGGGGCGTACAATGAGCAGTTCTTC

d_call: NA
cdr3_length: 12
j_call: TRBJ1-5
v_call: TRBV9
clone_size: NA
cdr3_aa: CASNPSGQPQHF
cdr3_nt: TGTGCCAGCAACCCCTCGGGACAGCCCCAGCATTTT

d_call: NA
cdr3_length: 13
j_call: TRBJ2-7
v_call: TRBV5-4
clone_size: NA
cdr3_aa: CASSFASAYEQYF
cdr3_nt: TGTGCCAGCAGCTTCGCCAGCGCCTACGAGCAGTACTTC

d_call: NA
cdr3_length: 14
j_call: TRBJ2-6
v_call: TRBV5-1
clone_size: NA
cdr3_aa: CASSQTTGANVLTF
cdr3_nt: TGCGCCAGCAGCCAAACCACTGGGGCCAACGTCCTGACTTTC

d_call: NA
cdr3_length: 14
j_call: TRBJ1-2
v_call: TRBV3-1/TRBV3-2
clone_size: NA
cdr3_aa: CASRSTGTIYGYTF
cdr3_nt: TGTGCCAGCAGGTCCACGGGGACTATCTATGGCTACACCTTC

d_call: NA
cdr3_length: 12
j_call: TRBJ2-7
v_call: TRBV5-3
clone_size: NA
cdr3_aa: CAGGCGTYEQYF
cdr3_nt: TGTGCCGGGGGGTGCGGTACCTACGAGCAGTACTTC

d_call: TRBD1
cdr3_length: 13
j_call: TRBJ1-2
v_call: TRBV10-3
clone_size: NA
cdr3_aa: CAISQTGGYGYTF
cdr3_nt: TGTGCCATCAGTCAGACAGGGGGATATGGCTACACCTTC

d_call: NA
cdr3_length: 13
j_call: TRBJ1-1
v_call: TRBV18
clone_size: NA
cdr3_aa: CASSLGGDTEAFF
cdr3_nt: TGTGCCAGCTCACTTGGGGGGGACACTGAAGCTTTCTTT

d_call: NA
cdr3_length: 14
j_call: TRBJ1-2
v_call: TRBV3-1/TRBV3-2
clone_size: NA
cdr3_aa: CASSQDIGPGGYTF
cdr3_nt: TGTGCCAGCAGCCAAGACATCGGGCCGGGCGGCTACACCTTC

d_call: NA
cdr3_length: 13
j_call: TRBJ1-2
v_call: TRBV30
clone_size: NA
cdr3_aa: CAWEISGEGGYTF
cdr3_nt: TGTGCCTGGGAAATTTCAGGGGAGGGAGGCTACACCTTC

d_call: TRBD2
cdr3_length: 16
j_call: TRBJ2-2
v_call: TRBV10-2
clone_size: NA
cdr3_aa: CASKLAGSANTGELFF
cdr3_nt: TGCGCCAGCAAACTAGCGGGTAGCGCGAACACCGGGGAGCTGTTTTTT

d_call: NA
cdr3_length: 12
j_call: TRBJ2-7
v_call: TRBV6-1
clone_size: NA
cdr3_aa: CASSESAYEQYF
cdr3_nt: TGTGCCAGCAGTGAGTCAGCCTACGAGCAGTACTTC

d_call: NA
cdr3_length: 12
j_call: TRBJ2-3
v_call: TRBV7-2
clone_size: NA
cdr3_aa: CASSLDRATQYF
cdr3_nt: TGTGCCAGCAGCTTAGACAGGGCTACGCAGTATTTT

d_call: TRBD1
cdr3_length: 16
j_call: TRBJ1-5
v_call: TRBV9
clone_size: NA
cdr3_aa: CASSESGTGSNQPQHF
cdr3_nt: TGTGCCAGCAGCGAATCCGGGACAGGGAGCAATCAGCCCCAGCATTTT

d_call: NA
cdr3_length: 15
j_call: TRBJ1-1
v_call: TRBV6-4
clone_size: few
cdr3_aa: CASSDSQLMNTEAFF
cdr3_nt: TGTGCCAGCAGTGACTCGCAGCTCATGAACACTGAAGCTTTCTTT

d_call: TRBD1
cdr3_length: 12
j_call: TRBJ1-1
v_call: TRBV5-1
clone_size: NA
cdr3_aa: CASSYRGTEAFF
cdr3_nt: TGCGCCAGCAGCTACAGGGGGACTGAAGCTTTCTTT

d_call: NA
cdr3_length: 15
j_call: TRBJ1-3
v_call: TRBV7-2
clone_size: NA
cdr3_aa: CASSLGIGSGNTIYF
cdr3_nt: TGTGCCAGCAGCTTAGGTATTGGCTCTGGAAACACCATATATTTT

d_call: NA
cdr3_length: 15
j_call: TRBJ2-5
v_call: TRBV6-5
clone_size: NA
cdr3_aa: CASSYSAGSQETQYF
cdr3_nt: TGTGCCAGCAGTTACTCCGCGGGATCCCAAGAGACCCAGTACTTC

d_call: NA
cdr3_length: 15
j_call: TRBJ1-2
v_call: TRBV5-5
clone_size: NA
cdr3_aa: CASSSPKGGAEGYTF
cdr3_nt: TGTGCCAGCAGTTCCCCGAAGGGGGGGGCAGAGGGCTACACCTTC